Listed here are 28 T cell receptor beta chains from one sample, sequenced in a study of shared clonotypes between healthy human individuals. Some clones are missing from TCRdb's copy, which holds only in-frame ones; the method was immunoSEQ multiplex PCR. The sample holds about 2 million clones, over 85% seen once. Cells designated naive CD8 were CD45RO-negative and were positively selected for CCR7, with terminally differentiated effector memory CD45RA+ cells excluded. Sequencing input: naive CD8+ T cells sorted from blood. These receptor sequences come from a man younger than 30 in good health.

The rearrangement uses TRBV11-2 and TRBJ2-3, with D possibly matching TRBD2 (7 bases). CDR1 is SGHAT, CDR2 FQNNGV, per germline. The CDR3 covers 14 residues. The germline V and J ends were trimmed by 2 bases and 5 bases, with 11 bases remaining between them. The CDR3 DNA reads TGTGCCAGCAGCTTAACCGGGGGGCTAGATACGCAGTATTTT. Protein sequence: CASSLTGGLDTQYF.

The chain is built from TRBV11-2 and TRBJ1-5; D ambiguous. V was shortened by 3 bases and J by 0 bases, with 3 bases between the two germline ends. CDR1 is SGHAT and CDR2 is FQNNGV in the germline V gene. The CDR3 length is 13 residues. CDR3 residues: CASSLFSNQPQHF. CDR3 coding DNA: TGTGCCAGCAGCTTGTTTAGCAATCAGCCCCAGCATTTT.

The rearrangement links TRBV9 to TRBJ2-7; 7 positions match TRBD1. Unmatched junction bases numbered 9, after V lost 0 bases and J lost 3 bases. Germline V gene lookup returns CDR1 SGDLS and CDR2 YYNGEE. The CDR3 is 16 residues long. CDR3 sequence: CASSVEFGTVYYEQYF. CDR3 in DNA: TGTGCCAGCAGCGTAGAATTCGGGACAGTCTACTACGAGCAGTACTTC.

The J gene is TRBJ2-3, the V gene TRBV7-9; a possible D gene is TRBD2 (5 bases). V was pared by 7 bases and J by 1 base, with 15 bases between. CDR1 and CDR2 (germline): SEHNR, FQNEAQ (reference sequence). The CDR3 is made up of 15 amino acids. DNA of the CDR3: TGTGCCAGCACCGCAGAGGGAGAGGGCACAGATACGCAGTATTTT. It specifies CASTAEGEGTDTQYF.

V and J are TRBV20-1 and TRBJ2-7; the D is unclear. The CDR3 length is 11 residues. V was pared by 5 bases and J by 9 bases, with 14 bases between. Germline V gene lookup returns CDR1 DFQATT and CDR2 SNEGSKA (reference sequence). This CDR3 reads CSAPHPAGQYF. The DNA of the CDR3 is TGCAGTGCTCCACACCCGGCCGGGCAGTACTTC.

The chain links TRBV6-5 to TRBJ2-7; D possibly corresponds to TRBD1 (6 bases). Per the germline V gene, CDR1 is MNHEY and CDR2 is SVGAGI. V lost 2 bases and J lost 4, with 18 bases in between. There are 16 residues in the CDR3. The CDR3 spells CASSYRFGQPSYEQYF. The DNA for the CDR3 is TGTGCCAGCAGTTACCGTTTCGGACAGCCTTCTTACGAGCAGTACTTC.

The V and J genes are TRBV2 and TRBJ2-7; either TRBD1 or TRBD2 may fit D (6 bases each). The CDR3 extends over 17 amino acids. Trimming left V 0 bases short and J 0 bases short, with 15 bases between. CDR1 and CDR2 from the germline V gene are SNHLY and FYNNEI. This CDR3 is CASSEAFDRTISYEQYF. The DNA for the CDR3 is TGTGCCAGCAGTGAAGCTTTCGACAGGACTATCTCCTACGAGCAGTACTTC.

The J gene is TRBJ2-5, the V gene TRBV11-3; possibly TRBD2 for D (5 bases). In germline, CDR1 is SGHNT, CDR2 YENEEA. With 0 bases removed from V and 2 bases from J, the gap between germline ends came to 16 bases. This CDR3 comprises 17 residues. The CDR3 region has the DNA TGTGCCAGCAGCTTAGACTCGGGATCTATGAGGCAAGAGACCCAGTACTTC. Translated: CASSLDSGSMRQETQYF.

The V call is TRBV6-5, the J call TRBJ2-5; D not certain. V was trimmed by 0 bases and J by 2 bases, leaving 10 bases between them. The CDR3 loop spans 15 amino acids. Germline lookup yields CDR1 MNHEY and CDR2 SVGAGI. The CDR3 reads CASSYSIARQETQYF. The CDR3 region has the DNA TGTGCCAGCAGTTACTCGATAGCCAGACAAGAGACCCAGTACTTC.

The rearrangement links TRBV4-1 to TRBJ2-7, with 8 bases matching TRBD2. Germline trimming cut 4 bases from V and 2 bases from J; bases unmatched to any gene: 10. The length of the CDR3 is 16 residues. Germline V gene sequence: CDR1 MGHRA, CDR2 YSYEKL. The CDR3 DNA reads TGCGCCAGCAGCCCCTCGGGAGTAGCGGGGACCTACGAGCAGTACTTC. This encodes CASSPSGVAGTYEQYF.

This chain links TRBV11-2 with TRBJ2-7, with 8 positions matching TRBD1. This CDR3 has 14 amino acids. CDR1 SGHAT and CDR2 FQNNGV come from the germline V gene. V lost 5 bases and J lost 3; bases outside the gene matches: 6. CDR3 sequence: CASSTGTGLYEQYF. In DNA form, the CDR3 reads TGTGCCAGCAGCACCGGGACAGGCCTCTACGAGCAGTACTTC. Supplemented by reference TRBV11-2 and TRBJ2-7, the full variable domain reads EAGVAQSPRYKIIEKRQSVAFWCNPISGHATLYWYQQILGQGPKLLIQFQNNGVVDDSQLPKDRFSAERLKGVDSTLKIQPAKLEDSAVYLCASSTGTGLYEQYFGPGTRLTVT.

A word on this clone: The same CDR3 arises from other DNA sequences in this sample as well. V gene TRBV7-9 combines with J gene TRBJ1-5; no firm D call. V was trimmed by 1 base and J by 9 bases, leaving 7 bases between them. This CDR3 comprises 12 residues. CDR1 is SEHNR and CDR2 is FQNEAQ in the germline V gene (reference sequence). CDR3 region: CASSLGEGPQHF. Here the CDR3 DNA reads TGTGCCAGCAGCTTAGGCGAGGGGCCCCAGCATTTT.

V is TRBV29-1 and J is TRBJ2-2, with 11 nucleotides matching TRBD2. This CDR3 has 15 residues. CDR1 and CDR2 from the germline V gene are SQVTM and ANQGSEA. V dropped 6 bases and J dropped 0; count of bases not matched to a gene: 3. CDR3 in amino acids: CSVRLAGPNTGELFF. CDR3 nucleotide sequence: TGCAGCGTGCGACTAGCGGGGCCGAACACCGGGGAGCTGTTTTTT.

This chain joins TRBV7-9 and TRBJ2-5, with 8 bases lining up with TRBD1. The CDR3 length is 15 residues. CDR1 and CDR2 (germline): SEHNR, FQNEAQ (reference sequence). Trimming took 3 bases from V and 3 from J; bases not matched to a gene: 6. Here the CDR3 reads CASSFVQGAEETQYF. The CDR3 bases are TGTGCCAGCAGCTTCGTCCAGGGGGCGGAAGAGACCCAGTACTTC. Using reference TRBV7-9 and TRBJ2-5 for the parts outside the CDR3, the full variable domain is DTGVSQNPRHKITKRGQNVTFRCDPISEHNRLYWYRQTLGQGPEFLTYFQNEAQLEKSRLLSDRFSAERPKGSFSTLEIQRTEQGDSAMYLCASSFVQGAEETQYFGPGTRLLVL.

The chain links TRBV10-3 to TRBJ2-5; the D gene is possibly TRBD2 (6 bases). CDR3 size: 16 residues. V lost 11 bases and J 1 base, leaving 23 bases between the germline ends. Germline-derived CDR1 and CDR2 are ENHRY and SYGVKD. The CDR3: CAGRGGVEGSQETQYF. CDR3 nucleotides: TGTGCCGGTCGCGGAGGGGTTGAAGGAAGCCAAGAGACCCAGTACTTC.

The chain employs TRBV2 and TRBJ1-5; D is possibly TRBD1 (5 bases). Trimming pared 1 base from V and 7 bases from J, leaving 14 bases between. Germline V CDR1 and CDR2: SNHLY, FYNNEI. This CDR3 comprises 15 residues. This chain's CDR3 is CASSEGGFPSQPQHF. The CDR3, as DNA: TGTGCCAGCAGTGAAGGGGGGTTCCCTAGCCAGCCCCAGCATTTT.

This clone was seen a single time. The genes are TRBV6-5 and TRBJ2-5; TRBD2 agrees at 7 bases. Trimming removed 3 bases from V and 3 bases from J; junction bases left unmatched: 7. CDR1 and CDR2 (germline): MNHEY, SVGAGI. The CDR3 is 15 amino acids. The CDR3 here is CASSYNAGEEETQYF. CDR3 coding DNA: TGTGCCAGCAGTTATAATGCGGGAGAAGAAGAGACCCAGTACTTC.

The V and J genes are TRBV28 and TRBJ2-7; the D is unclear. This CDR3 spans 19 amino acids. The V gene's germline CDR1 is MDHEN and CDR2 SYDVKM. The ends were cut back, 6 bases at V and 7 bases at J, with 34 bases in the middle. The CDR3 is CASSLPRSSYPLGMREQYF. The DNA for the CDR3 is TGTGCCAGCAGCCTTCCCCGCAGTAGTTATCCCTTGGGGATGCGGGAGCAGTACTTC. Filled out from reference TRBV28 and TRBJ2-7, the complete variable domain reads DVKVTQSSRYLVKRTGEKVFLECVQDMDHENMFWYRQDPGLGLRLIYFSYDVKMKEKGDIPEGYSVSREKKERFSLILESASTNQTSMYLCASSLPRSSYPLGMREQYFGPGTRLTVT.

The chain links TRBV2 to TRBJ2-1, with 10 bases identical to TRBD2. Trimming removed 7 bases from V and 8 bases from J; junction bases left unmatched: 8. The CDR3 has 14 amino acids. CDR1 and CDR2 from the germline V gene are SNHLY and FYNNEI. The CDR3 loop reads CASMKASGSYEQFF. DNA of the CDR3: TGTGCCAGCATGAAGGCTAGCGGGAGTTATGAGCAGTTCTTC. The variable domain in full, with the rest retrieved from reference TRBV2 and TRBJ2-1, is EPEVTQTPSHQVTQMGQEVILRCVPISNHLYFYWYRQILGQKVEFLVSFYNNEISEKSEIFDDQFSVERPDGSNFTLKIRSTKLEDSAMYFCASMKASGSYEQFFGPGTRLTVL.

About this clone itself: The same CDR3 can be traced to other DNA sequences in this sample. The chain recombines TRBV5-1 with TRBJ2-7; 10 nucleotides align to TRBD2. The junction had 3 bases not matched to a gene; V was cut back by 0 bases and J by 3 bases. The CDR3 has 15 amino acids. Germline values: CDR1 SGHRS, CDR2 YFSETQ. CDR3 residues: CASSLVPSGGYEQYF. CDR3 DNA sequence: TGCGCCAGCAGCTTGGTGCCTAGCGGGGGCTACGAGCAGTACTTC.

Written as DNA, the CDR3 is TGTGCCAGCAGTTTCCAGGACTCGACCTACGAGCAGTACTTC. It encodes CASSFQDSTYEQYF. The chain is built from TRBV27 and TRBJ2-7, with D tentatively TRBD2 (5 bases). Looked up from germline, CDR1 is MNHEY and CDR2 is SMNVEV (reference sequence). This CDR3 is built from 14 residues. Trimming removed 3 bases from V and 2 bases from J, with 11 bases in between.

The chain carries TRBV25-1 and TRBJ2-5, with a weak D call TRBD2 (5 bases). Germline V gene sequence: CDR1 MGHDK, CDR2 SYGVNS. The CDR3 contains 14 residues. V lost 2 bases, J lost 5 bases, and 12 bases lay in between. In nucleotides, the CDR3 is TGTGCCAGCAGTGAACGAGAGGGATCGGAGACCCAGTACTTC. Translated: CASSEREGSETQYF.

The chain has TRBV7-9 and TRBJ2-7; tentatively, D is TRBD2 (5 bases). V was cut by 5 bases and J by 3 bases, with 11 bases left in between. CDR1 and CDR2 from the germline V gene are SEHNR and FQNEAQ (reference sequence). This CDR3 is built from 13 residues. CDR3: CASSPDGDYEQYF. CDR3 bases: TGTGCCAGCAGCCCCGACGGGGACTACGAGCAGTACTTC. Full variable domain (missing parts from reference TRBV7-9 and TRBJ2-7): DTGVSQNPRHKITKRGQNVTFRCDPISEHNRLYWYRQTLGQGPEFLTYFQNEAQLEKSRLLSDRFSAERPKGSFSTLEIQRTEQGDSAMYLCASSPDGDYEQYFGPGTRLTVT.

This chain joins TRBV2 and TRBJ2-7; 12 nucleotides line up with TRBD2. Germline V lookup: CDR1 SNHLY, CDR2 FYNNEI. There are 17 residues in the CDR3. V lost 7 bases to trimming and J lost 4 bases; unmatched junction nucleotides: 14. Here the CDR3 reads CASTLAGGLVQPYEQYF. Here the CDR3 DNA reads TGTGCCAGCACACTAGCGGGGGGCCTCGTCCAACCTTACGAGCAGTACTTC.

The rearrangement links TRBV9 to TRBJ1-4; D possibly corresponds to TRBD1 (5 bases). CDR3 length: 14 residues. V was cut by 3 bases and J by 4 bases, with 10 bases left in between. CDR1 and CDR2 (germline): SGDLS, YYNGEE. The CDR3 coding sequence is TGTGCCAGCAGCGGAGGGGATCTTAATGAAAAACTGTTTTTT. Its translation: CASSGGDLNEKLFF. The whole variable domain, remainder taken from reference TRBV9 and TRBJ1-4, is DSGVTQTPKHLITATGQRVTLRCSPRSGDLSVYWYQQSLDQGLQFLIQYYNGEERAKGNILERFSAQQFPDLHSELNLSSLELGDSALYFCASSGGDLNEKLFFGSGTQLSVL.

The rearrangement links TRBV7-9 to TRBJ2-1; 8 nucleotides agree with TRBD2. V dropped 5 bases and J dropped 6; count of bases not matched to a gene: 12. The length of the CDR3 is 16 residues. CDR1 is SEHNR, CDR2 FQNEAQ, per germline (reference sequence). CDR3 sequence (DNA): TGTGCCAGCAGCCACGGGGGGAGCGGGAGCGGCAATGAGCAGTTCTTC. As protein: CASSHGGSGSGNEQFF.

The CDR3 here is CASSQASGRGGEQFF. The CDR3 DNA is TGCGCCAGCAGCCAAGCTAGCGGGAGGGGCGGTGAGCAGTTCTTC. The chain links TRBV4-3 to TRBJ2-1; 12 bases align to TRBD2. The germline V gene encodes CDR1 LGHNA and CDR2 YSLEER. The V segment lost 1 base and the J segment 9 bases; nucleotides outside the gene matches: 4. The CDR3 totals 15 residues.

This chain connects TRBV7-6 to TRBJ2-3; 9 bases are a match to TRBD2. Trimming at V came to 1 base and at J to 3 bases, leaving 2 bases not matched to a gene. Germline values: CDR1 SGHVS, CDR2 FNYEAQ. This CDR3 comprises 15 residues. This CDR3 reads CASSLGLAGTDTQYF. CDR3 bases: TGTGCCAGCAGCTTAGGCCTAGCGGGGACAGATACGCAGTATTTT.